This T cell receptor beta chain was recovered during a study of post-analysis software for immune sequencing data. Study results and caveats: When compared against controls, multiple sclerosis patients showed significantly lower normalized Chao1 diversity. TRBV5-6, TRBV5-1 and TRBV20-1 belonged to a set of a handful of TRBV segments that were more frequent in patients than controls.

This clonotype was found a few times. As yet, its antigen is unknown. Built from TCR beta cDNA, the libraries had unique molecular identifiers in them. A single record per CDR3 protein comes from TCRdb applying MiXCR to the PCR reads. The data show hundreds of thousands of distinct CDR3 sequences, around 53% seen once. This CDR3 spans 15 amino acids. V lost 1 base and J 3 bases, leaving 16 bases between the germline ends. Looked up from germline, CDR1 is SQVTM and CDR2 is ANQGSEA. Sequences were obtained from blood. This rearrangement joins TRBV29-1 to TRBJ2-7; D is perhaps TRBD2 (5 bases). The origin of this receptor is a girl aged 10-17 years with multiple sclerosis. The CDR3 DNA reads TGCAGCGTTGAAGGTCCCGGGGAATTAAGCTACGAGCAGTACTTC. Encoded protein: CSVEGPGELSYEQYF.